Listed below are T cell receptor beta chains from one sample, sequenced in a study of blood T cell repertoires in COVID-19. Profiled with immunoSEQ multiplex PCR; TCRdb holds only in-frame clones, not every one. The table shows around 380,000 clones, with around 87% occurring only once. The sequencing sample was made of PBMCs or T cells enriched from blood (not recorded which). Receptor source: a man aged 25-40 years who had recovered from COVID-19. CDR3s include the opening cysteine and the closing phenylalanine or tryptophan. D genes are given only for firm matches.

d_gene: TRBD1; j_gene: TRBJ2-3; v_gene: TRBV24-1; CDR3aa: CATSEGDRAADTQYF
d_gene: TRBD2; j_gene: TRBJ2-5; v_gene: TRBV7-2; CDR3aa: CASSLGAGLGGETQYF
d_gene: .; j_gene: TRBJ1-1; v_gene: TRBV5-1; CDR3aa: CASSLGEGSTEAFF
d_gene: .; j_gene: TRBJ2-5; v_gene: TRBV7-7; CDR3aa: CASSLVGGAGETQYF
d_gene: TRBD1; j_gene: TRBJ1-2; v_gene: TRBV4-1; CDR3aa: CASSQGRDRDIGYTF
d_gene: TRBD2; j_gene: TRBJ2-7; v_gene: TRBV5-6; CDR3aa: CASGTSGVYEQYF
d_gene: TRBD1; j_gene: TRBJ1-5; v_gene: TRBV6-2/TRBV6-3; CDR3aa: CASSDMDRGSNQPQHF
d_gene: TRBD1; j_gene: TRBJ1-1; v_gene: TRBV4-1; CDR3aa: CASSQVGQRLNTEAFF
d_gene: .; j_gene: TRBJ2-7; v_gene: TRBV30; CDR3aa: CAWSGGSAGSLYEQYF
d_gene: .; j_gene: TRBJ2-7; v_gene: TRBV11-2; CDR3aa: CASSHYGTYEQYF
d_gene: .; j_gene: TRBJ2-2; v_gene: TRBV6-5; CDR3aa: CASRISGRNTGELFF
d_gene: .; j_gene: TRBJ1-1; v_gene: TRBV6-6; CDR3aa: CASSYPGTDTEAFF
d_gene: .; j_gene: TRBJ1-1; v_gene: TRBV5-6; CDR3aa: CASSLLQMNTEAFF
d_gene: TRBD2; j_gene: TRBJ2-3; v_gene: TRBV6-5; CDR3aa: CASSPTSGGDTQYF
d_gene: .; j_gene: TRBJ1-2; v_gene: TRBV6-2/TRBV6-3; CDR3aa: CASSYSVREQNYGYTF
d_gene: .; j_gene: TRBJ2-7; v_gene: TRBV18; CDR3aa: CASSPVSGDSYEQYF
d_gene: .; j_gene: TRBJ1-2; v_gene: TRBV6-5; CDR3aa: CASTRREQTGYTF
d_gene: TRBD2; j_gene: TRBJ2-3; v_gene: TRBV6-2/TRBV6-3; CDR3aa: CASSNLRGGPYTDTQYF
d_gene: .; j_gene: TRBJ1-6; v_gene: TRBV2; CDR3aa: CASSERSGSFWGNSPLHF
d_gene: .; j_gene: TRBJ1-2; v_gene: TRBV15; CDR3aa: CATSRPDRSNYGYTF
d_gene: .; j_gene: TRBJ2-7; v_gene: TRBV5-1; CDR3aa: CASSFGPASGEQYF
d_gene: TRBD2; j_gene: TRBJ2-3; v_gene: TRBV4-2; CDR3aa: CASSQLGLAGGIDTQYF
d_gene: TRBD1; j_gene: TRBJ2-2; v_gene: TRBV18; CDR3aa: CASSQPGQGIKSNTGELFF
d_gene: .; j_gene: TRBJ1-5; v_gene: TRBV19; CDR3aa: CASTSVEVSNQPQHF
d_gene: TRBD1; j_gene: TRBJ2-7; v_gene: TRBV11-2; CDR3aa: CASMLGTAYEQYF
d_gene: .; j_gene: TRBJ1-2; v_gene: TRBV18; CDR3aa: CASSPLRVPDGYTF
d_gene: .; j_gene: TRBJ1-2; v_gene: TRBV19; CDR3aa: CASSIDSGDANYGYTF
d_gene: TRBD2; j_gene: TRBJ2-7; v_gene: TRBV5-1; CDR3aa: CASSFSGGTNEQYF
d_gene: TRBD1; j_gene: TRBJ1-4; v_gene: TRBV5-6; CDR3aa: CASSSPPGQAYNEKLFF
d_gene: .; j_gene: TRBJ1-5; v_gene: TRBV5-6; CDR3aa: CASSAGGGSNQPQHF
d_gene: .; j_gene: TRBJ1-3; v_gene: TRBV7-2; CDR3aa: CASSLGRSGSGNTIYF
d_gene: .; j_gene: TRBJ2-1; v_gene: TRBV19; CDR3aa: CASGFEGQFF
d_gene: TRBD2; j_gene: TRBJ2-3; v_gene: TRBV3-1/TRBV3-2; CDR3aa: CASSQGGGDTRTDTQYF
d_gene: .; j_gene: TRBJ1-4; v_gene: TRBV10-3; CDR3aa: CAISEGRKDEKLFF
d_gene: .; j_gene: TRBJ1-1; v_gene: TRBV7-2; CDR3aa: CASSLAFRLPREDTEAFF
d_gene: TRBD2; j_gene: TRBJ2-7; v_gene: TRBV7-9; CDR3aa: CASSPGTSGRYEQYF
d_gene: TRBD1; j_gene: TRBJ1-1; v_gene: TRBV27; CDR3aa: CASSVVGQGVRDTEAFF
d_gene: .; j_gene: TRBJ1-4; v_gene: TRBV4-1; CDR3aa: CASSQGVATNEKLFF
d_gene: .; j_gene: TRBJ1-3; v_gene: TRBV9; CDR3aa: CASSATGNSGNTIYF
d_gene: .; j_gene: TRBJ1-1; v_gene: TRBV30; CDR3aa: CAWRGQLDTEAFF
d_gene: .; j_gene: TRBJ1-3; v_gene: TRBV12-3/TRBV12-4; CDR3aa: CASSHQQENTIYF
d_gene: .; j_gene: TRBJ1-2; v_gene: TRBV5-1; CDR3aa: CASSPLAVHGYTF
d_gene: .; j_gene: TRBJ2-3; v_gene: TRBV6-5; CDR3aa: CASSSGGGPVDTQYF
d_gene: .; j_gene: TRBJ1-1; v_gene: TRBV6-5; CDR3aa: CASMLQGNTEAFF
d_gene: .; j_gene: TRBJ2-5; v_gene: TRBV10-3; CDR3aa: CAANRDNQETQYF
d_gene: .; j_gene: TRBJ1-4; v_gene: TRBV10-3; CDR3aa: CAISESSEKLFF
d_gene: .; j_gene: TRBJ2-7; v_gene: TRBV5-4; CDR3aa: CASSLGQGEQYF
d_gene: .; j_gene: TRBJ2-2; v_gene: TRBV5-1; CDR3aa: CASSSEPHLRAAGELFF
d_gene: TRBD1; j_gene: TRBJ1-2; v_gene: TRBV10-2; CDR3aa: CASGRQGGSGYTF
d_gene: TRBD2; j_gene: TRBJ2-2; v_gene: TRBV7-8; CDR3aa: CASRAGGPGELFF
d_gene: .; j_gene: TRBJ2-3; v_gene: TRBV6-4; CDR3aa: CASSDEASTDTQYF
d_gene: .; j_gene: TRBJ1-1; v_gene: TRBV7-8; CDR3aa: CASSETPNTEAFF
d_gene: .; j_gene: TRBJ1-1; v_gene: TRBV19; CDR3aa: CASSMRSGNTEAFF